Included here is one T cell receptor beta chain sequence, with context. Its antigen is currently unknown. Deletions cut 2 bases from V and 8 bases from J, with 9 bases between. This CDR3 spans 12 amino acids. Germline V lookup: CDR1 MNHNS, CDR2 SASEGT. Sequencing was performed with immunoSEQ multiplex PCR; in TCRdb, only in-frame clones are kept and a portion is missing. The sample consists of some 1,100,000 clones, approximately 80% of them appearing once. The sample originates from a study of shared clonotypes between healthy human individuals. Whole-study context: The study drew on a couple of women and a few men aged 18 to 49 as donors. Three CD4 naive, three CD4 memory, two CD8 naive and one CD8 memory plate were used per donor.

Findings of the study overall: Limited genetic and exposure-history diversity came from having few donors.

The material sequenced was memory CD4+ T cells from PBMCs. Subset here: CD45RA-negative fraction. This sequence was found in a man aged 18 to 29 in good health. Some clones in this sample may be carry-over from other donors' samples. The chain recombines TRBV6-1 with TRBJ1-2; D is ambiguous. In DNA, the CDR3 is TGTGCCAGCAGTGAATCATCTACCGGCTACACCTTC. Protein: CASSESSTGYTF.